The rows below give T cell receptor beta chains drawn from one sample of a study of metastatic and nonmetastatic thyroid tumors. TCRdb ran MiXCR on the PCR reads. The profile shows 26,000 or so clones, around 17% of them singletons. Sequencing used blood. The receptors shown here come from a male donor with papillary thyroid cancer or a benign thyroid nodule (not recorded which). Some clones in this sample may be carry-over from other donors' samples. Each CDR3 is given with its conserved first and last residue. D genes are given only for firm matches. The listing skips clone size in some rows; elsewhere it reads once, few, many or a size class.

j_gene | d_gene | v_gene | abundance | CDR3nt | CDR3aa
TRBJ2-3 | TRBD2 | TRBV20-1 | many | TGCAGTGCTAAAACTAGCGGGAGTTGGTCAGATACGCAGTATTTT | CSAKTSGSWSDTQYF
TRBJ2-5 | . | TRBV7-9 | many | TGTGCCAGCAGCTTAGCGGAGGGAGTGGAAGAGACCCAGTACTTC | CASSLAEGVEETQYF
TRBJ2-7 | TRBD1 | TRBV13 | many | TGTGCCAGCAGCTCCCCGGGACAGGGCTACGAGCAGTACTTC | CASSSPGQGYEQYF
TRBJ2-1 | . | TRBV6-6 | . | TGTGCCAGCAGTTACGGAGAATTTGGTGAGCAGTTCTTC | CASSYGEFGEQFF
TRBJ2-1 | TRBD2 | TRBV13 | many | TGTGCCAGCAGTTCTACCGGGACTAGCATCGGCAATGAGCAGTTCTTC | CASSSTGTSIGNEQFF
TRBJ2-5 | TRBD1 | TRBV29-1 | many | TGCAGCGTTGATTGGGACAGTAGAGAGACCCAGTACTTC | CSVDWDSRETQYF
TRBJ1-2 | . | TRBV6-1 | . | TGTGCCAGCAGACAGGGAGGGAAGACCTACACCTTC | CASRQGGKTYTF
TRBJ2-1 | TRBD2 | TRBV6-1 | few | TGTGCCAGCACAGGGACTAACCCGAACAATGAGCAGTTCTTC | CASTGTNPNNEQFF
TRBJ1-2 | . | TRBV24-1 | many | TGTGCCACCAGTGCCACCGGCCTTAACTATGGCTACACCTTC | CATSATGLNYGYTF
TRBJ2-7 | . | TRBV20-1 | medium-sized | TGCAGTGCGGGTACAGGGTACGAGCAGTACTTC | CSAGTGYEQYF
TRBJ1-1 | . | TRBV27 | many | TGTGCCAGCAGTTTATCACGGAACACTGAAGCTTTCTTT | CASSLSRNTEAFF
TRBJ1-3 | . | TRBV11-2 | . | TGTGCCAGCAGCTTAAGTGGACTTTCACCGGACACCATATATTTT | CASSLSGLSPDTIYF
TRBJ2-3 | . | TRBV20-1 | . | TGCAGTGCTACTTCCCCCGACCGTCCAGATACGCAGTATTTT | CSATSPDRPDTQYF
TRBJ2-3 | TRBD1 | TRBV5-1 | . | TGCGCCAGCAGCTCAGGGACAGTCACAGATACGCAGTATTTT | CASSSGTVTDTQYF
TRBJ1-2 | TRBD1 | TRBV11-2 | . | TGTGCCAGCAGCTTAGATCTGGCAGGGGGGGTCGGCTACACCTTC | CASSLDLAGGVGYTF
TRBJ2-7 | TRBD2 | TRBV5-1 | . | TGCGCCAGCAGCGATGGGACTAGCGGGAGGGCCTACGAGCAGTACTTC | CASSDGTSGRAYEQYF
TRBJ2-1 | TRBD2 | TRBV2 | few | TGTGCCAGCAGTGGGGCGGGAGAGTATGAGCAGTTCTTC | CASSGAGEYEQFF
TRBJ1-3 | . | TRBV28 | . | TGTGCCAGCAGTTTAGAGTACGTGCCTGTAAACACCATATATTTT | CASSLEYVPVNTIYF
TRBJ2-1 | TRBD2 | TRBV7-8 | many | TGTGCCAGCAGCTCCTACCGACTAGCGGGAGACAATGAGCAGTTCTTC | CASSSYRLAGDNEQFF
TRBJ2-5 | . | TRBV12-3/TRBV12-4 | . | TGTGCCAGCAGTTTAGCGCTAGACTCACCGACCCAGTACTTC | CASSLALDSPTQYF
TRBJ2-3 | TRBD2 | TRBV16 | many | TGTGCCAGCAGAAGAAGCGGGGTTGGGACAGATACGCAGTATTTT | CASRRSGVGTDTQYF
TRBJ2-5 | TRBD2 | TRBV5-6 | many | TGTGCCAGCAGCTTGGTTGCGGGAGGCCAAGAGACCCAGTACTTC | CASSLVAGGQETQYF
TRBJ2-1 | TRBD2 | TRBV7-3 | many | TGTGCCAGCAGCCCTACTAGCGGGAGGAGGAATGAGCAGTTCTTC | CASSPTSGRRNEQFF
TRBJ2-7 | . | TRBV20-1 | many | TGCAGTGCTAGAGATCCCGAAACTAGTTACGAGCAGTACTTC | CSARDPETSYEQYF
TRBJ2-2 | . | TRBV7-2 | many | . | CASSLGPEGSCFF
TRBJ2-1 | TRBD2 | TRBV20-1 | many | TGCAGTGCTAGACACCGAGACGGAAGACGGCGGGGGACTGAGCAGTTCTTC | CSARHRDGRRRGTEQFF
TRBJ2-2 | . | TRBV4-2 | many | TGTGCCAGCAGCCAAAGTCTAACGAACACCGGGGAGCTGTTTTTT | CASSQSLTNTGELFF
TRBJ2-7 | . | TRBV6-9 | few | TGTGCCAGCAGTTCTTACGACGGATTTTACGAGCAGTACTTC | CASSSYDGFYEQYF
TRBJ1-2 | . | TRBV6-2/TRBV6-3 | medium-sized | TGTGCCAGCAATCGGCTGGGGGATGGCTACACCTTC | CASNRLGDGYTF
TRBJ2-7 | TRBD2 | TRBV20-1 | medium-sized | TGCAGTGCTTACGACCTAAGCGGGAGGCTCTACTACGAGCAGTACTTC | CSAYDLSGRLYYEQYF
TRBJ1-5 | . | TRBV9 | few | TGTGCCAGCAGCGCCGGGTTCGGACCCCAGCATTTT | CASSAGFGPQHF
TRBJ2-1 | . | TRBV6-2/TRBV6-3 | . | TGTGCCAGCAGCTACTCGACAGTGGACGATGAGCAGTTCTTC | CASSYSTVDDEQFF
TRBJ2-7 | . | TRBV7-9 | many | TGTGCCAGCAGCCCGTACGTGGGCGAGCAGTACTTC | CASSPYVGEQYF
TRBJ1-3 | TRBD1 | TRBV20-1 | many | TGCAGTGCTAGACCCACGGGGGACAGGGGGTCTGGAAACACCATATATTTT | CSARPTGDRGSGNTIYF
TRBJ2-4 | . | TRBV7-9 | many | TGTGCCAGCAGCACATCCGGGACTCCAGAAAACATTCAGTACTTC | CASSTSGTPENIQYF
TRBJ1-5 | TRBD1 | TRBV6-1 | many | TGTGCCAGCAGTCACAACAGGGGTCAGCCCCAGCATTTT | CASSHNRGQPQHF
TRBJ1-1 | . | TRBV24-1 | many | TGTGCCACCAGTTCTTGGAAGAACACTGAAGCTTTCTTT | CATSSWKNTEAFF
TRBJ2-7 | TRBD1 | TRBV7-9 | many | TGTGCCAGCAGCAACAGGGGTCCCTACGAGCAGTACTTC | CASSNRGPYEQYF
TRBJ2-3 | TRBD2 | TRBV15 | many | TGTGCCACCGATGGGGGAGGGGGCACAGATACGCAGTATTTT | CATDGGGGTDTQYF
TRBJ1-1 | . | TRBV20-1 | . | TGCAGTGCTAGAGCCCCACCCGCGAACACTGAAGCTTTCTTT | CSARAPPANTEAFF
TRBJ1-2 | TRBD1 | TRBV10-1 | few | TGCGCCAGCAGCCGGGACAGGGGTTTCGATGGCTACACCTTC | CASSRDRGFDGYTF
TRBJ1-4 | . | TRBV27 | few | TGTGCCAGCAGTTTACGGACGGGGGCTAGGGATGAAAAACTGTTTTTT | CASSLRTGARDEKLFF
TRBJ2-7 | . | TRBV20-1 | medium-sized | TGCAGTGCTAGAGGGGTCCGGGACTTCGAGCAGTACTTC | CSARGVRDFEQYF
TRBJ2-1 | TRBD2 | TRBV6-1 | medium-sized | TGTGCCAGCAGTGATGAGGGACTAGAGAGGAATGAGCAGTTCTTC | CASSDEGLERNEQFF
TRBJ2-2 | . | TRBV11-2 | many | TGTGCCAGCAGCTTTAGTAGCAGATACACCGGGGAGCTGTTTTTT | CASSFSSRYTGELFF
TRBJ2-7 | . | TRBV19 | . | TGCGCCAGTAGTCCCCGGACAGCTTACTACGAGCAGTACTTC | CASSPRTAYYEQYF
TRBJ1-1 | . | TRBV29-1 | many | TGCAGCGTTGAGGACACTGAAGCTTTCTTT | CSVEDTEAFF
TRBJ1-1 | . | TRBV7-9 | many | TGTGCCAGCAGTCCTAGGCGGGCCGGGGACACTGAAGCTTTCTTT | CASSPRRAGDTEAFF
TRBJ1-2 | . | TRBV14 | many | TGTGCCAGCAGCCCCTCGGACTTCTATGGCTACACCTTC | CASSPSDFYGYTF
TRBJ1-5 | . | TRBV18 | many | TGTGCCAGCTCACCAGTCCGGGGATTGATGGAGCCCCAGCATTTT | CASSPVRGLMEPQHF
TRBJ2-7 | . | TRBV11-2 | . | TGCGCCAGCAGCTTATCTAGCCGGGCAGGTCAAAACGAGCAGTACTTC | CASSLSSRAGQNEQYF
TRBJ2-4 | . | TRBV5-6 | many | TGTGCCAGCAGCTACCGGGACTTAAACATTCAGTACTTC | CASSYRDLNIQYF
TRBJ1-3 | . | TRBV5-1 | many | TGCGCCAGCAGCTTGAGGGGAGTCTTATCCTCTGGAAACACCATATATTTT | CASSLRGVLSSGNTIYF
TRBJ1-1 | TRBD1 | TRBV5-1 | many | TGCGCCAGCACGGGACAGGGGAACACTGAAGCTTTCTTT | CASTGQGNTEAFF
TRBJ2-1 | . | TRBV6-1 | few | TGTGCCAGCAGTTCCCAGAGAAATGAGCAGTTCTTC | CASSSQRNEQFF
TRBJ1-5 | TRBD1 | TRBV24-1 | many | TGTGCCACCAGTGATTTCTATCCGGACAGGGGAAGGAATCAGCCCCAGCATTTT | CATSDFYPDRGRNQPQHF
TRBJ2-7 | . | TRBV12-3/TRBV12-4 | medium-sized | TGTGCCAGCAGTTTAGCGGGTACCTACGAGCAGTACTTC | CASSLAGTYEQYF
TRBJ2-1 | . | TRBV20-1 | many | TGCAGTGCCACGAGGGATTACAATGAGCAGTTCTTC | CSATRDYNEQFF
TRBJ1-4 | . | TRBV5-1 | once | TGCGCCAGCAGCTTGTCTCGACGTGGAGGCTACGAAAAACTGTTTTTT | CASSLSRRGGYEKLFF